This TCR beta chain emerged from a study of cytomegalovirus exposure and HLA in healthy donors. Across the whole study: The study placed 80% to 85% of its approximately 360 genotyped donors in the Caucasian-associated ancestry cluster. General study points: Later examination showed HLA-associated TCR beta chains had greater clonal expansion than equally common others. The authors listed roughly 150 TCR beta chains as cytomegalovirus-associated.

The PCR was carried out with 60 Vbeta primers and 13 Jbeta primers. Clones were sequenced by immunoSEQ multiplex PCR, and TCRdb holds only the in-frame ones, with some missing. Of roughly 200,000 clones in the sample, around 77% were seen once. The CDR3 consists of 15 residues. CDR1 is LGHNA and CDR2 is YNFKEQ in the germline V gene. Unmatched junction bases numbered 4, after V lost 1 base and J lost 2 bases. Concerning this clone itself: Its antigen remains unidentified.

The rearrangement links TRBV4-2 to TRBJ2-7, with TRBD2 matching over 8 bases. This sequence was found in a man between 60 and 75 years old in good health and CMV-seronegative. Specimen: PBMCs. The CDR3 bases are TGTGCCAGCAGCCAAGTTGGCGGGAGGACCTACGAGCAGTACTTC. Protein: CASSQVGGRTYEQYF.